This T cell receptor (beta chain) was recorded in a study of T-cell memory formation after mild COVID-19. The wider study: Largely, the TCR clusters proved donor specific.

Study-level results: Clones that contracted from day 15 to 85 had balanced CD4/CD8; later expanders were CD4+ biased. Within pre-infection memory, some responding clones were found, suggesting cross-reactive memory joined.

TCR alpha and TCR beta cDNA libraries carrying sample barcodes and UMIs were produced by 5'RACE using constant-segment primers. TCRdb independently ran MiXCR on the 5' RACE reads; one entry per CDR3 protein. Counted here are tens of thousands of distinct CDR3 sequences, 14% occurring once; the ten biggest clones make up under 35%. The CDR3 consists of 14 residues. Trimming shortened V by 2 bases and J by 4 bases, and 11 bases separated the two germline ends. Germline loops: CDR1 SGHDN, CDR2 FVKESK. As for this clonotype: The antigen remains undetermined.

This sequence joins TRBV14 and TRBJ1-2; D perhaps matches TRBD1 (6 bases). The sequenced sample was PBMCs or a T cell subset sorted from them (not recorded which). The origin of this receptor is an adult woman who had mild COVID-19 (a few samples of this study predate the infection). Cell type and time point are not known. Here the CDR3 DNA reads TGTGCCAGCAGCCAAACTCGGGGGCTCTATGGCTACACCTTC. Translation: CASSQTRGLYGYTF.